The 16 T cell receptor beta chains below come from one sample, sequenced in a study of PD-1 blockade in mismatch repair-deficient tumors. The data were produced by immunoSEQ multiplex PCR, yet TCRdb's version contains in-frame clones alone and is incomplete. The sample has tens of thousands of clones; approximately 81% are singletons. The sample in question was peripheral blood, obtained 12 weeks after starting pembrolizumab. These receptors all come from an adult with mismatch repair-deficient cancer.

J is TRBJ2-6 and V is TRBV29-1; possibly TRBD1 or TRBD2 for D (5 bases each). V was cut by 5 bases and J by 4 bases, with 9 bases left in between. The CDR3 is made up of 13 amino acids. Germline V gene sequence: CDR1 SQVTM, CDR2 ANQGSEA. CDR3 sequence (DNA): TGCAGCGTTTTCGGGGCAGGGGCCAACGTCCTGACTTTC. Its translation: CSVFGAGANVLTF.

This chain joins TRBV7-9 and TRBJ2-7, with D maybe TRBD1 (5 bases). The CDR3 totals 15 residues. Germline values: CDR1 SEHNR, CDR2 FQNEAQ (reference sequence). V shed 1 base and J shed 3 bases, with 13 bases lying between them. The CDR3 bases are TGTGCCAGCAGCTTAGGGCAGGGTTACGGCTACGAGCAGTACTTC. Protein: CASSLGQGYGYEQYF.

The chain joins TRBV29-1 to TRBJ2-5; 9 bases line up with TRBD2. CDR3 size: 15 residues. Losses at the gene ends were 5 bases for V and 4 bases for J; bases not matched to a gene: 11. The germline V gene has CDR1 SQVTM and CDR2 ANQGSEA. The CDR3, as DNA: TGCAGCGTTCGTAGCGGGAGTGGGATGGTAGAGACCCAGTACTTC. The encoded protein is CSVRSGSGMVETQYF.

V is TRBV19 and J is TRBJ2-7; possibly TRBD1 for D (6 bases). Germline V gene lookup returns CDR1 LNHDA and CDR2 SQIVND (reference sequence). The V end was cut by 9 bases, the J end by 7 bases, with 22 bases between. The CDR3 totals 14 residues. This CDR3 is CASRPQGPEGEQYF. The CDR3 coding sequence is TGTGCCAGCCGACCCCAGGGGCCCGAAGGGGAGCAGTACTTC.

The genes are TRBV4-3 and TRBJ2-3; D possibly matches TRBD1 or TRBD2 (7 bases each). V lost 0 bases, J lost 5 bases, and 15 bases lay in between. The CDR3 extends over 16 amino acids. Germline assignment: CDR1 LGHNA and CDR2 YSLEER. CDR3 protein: CASSQDQGGGRDTQYF. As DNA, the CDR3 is TGCGCCAGCAGCCAAGATCAGGGAGGGGGCAGAGATACGCAGTATTTT.

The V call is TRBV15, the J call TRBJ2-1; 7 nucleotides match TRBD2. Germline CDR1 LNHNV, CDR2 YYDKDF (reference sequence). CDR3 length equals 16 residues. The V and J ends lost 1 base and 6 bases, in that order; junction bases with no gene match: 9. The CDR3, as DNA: TGTGCCACCAGCAGAGCTCGTGCGGGAGAAGGCAATGAGCAGTTCTTC. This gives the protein CATSRARAGEGNEQFF.

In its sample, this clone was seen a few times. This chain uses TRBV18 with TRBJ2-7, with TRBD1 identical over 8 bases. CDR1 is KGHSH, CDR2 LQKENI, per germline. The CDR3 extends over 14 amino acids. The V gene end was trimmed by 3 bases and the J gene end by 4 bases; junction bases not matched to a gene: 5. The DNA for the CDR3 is TGTGCCAGCTCACCCCCGGGACAGGCGTACGAGCAGTACTTC. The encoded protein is CASSPPGQAYEQYF.

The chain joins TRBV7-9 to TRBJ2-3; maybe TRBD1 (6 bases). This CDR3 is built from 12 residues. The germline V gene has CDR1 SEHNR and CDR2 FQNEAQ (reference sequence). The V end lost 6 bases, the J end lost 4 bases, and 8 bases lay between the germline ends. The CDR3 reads CASRAGADTQYF. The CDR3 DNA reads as TGTGCCAGCAGAGCAGGGGCAGATACGCAGTATTTT.

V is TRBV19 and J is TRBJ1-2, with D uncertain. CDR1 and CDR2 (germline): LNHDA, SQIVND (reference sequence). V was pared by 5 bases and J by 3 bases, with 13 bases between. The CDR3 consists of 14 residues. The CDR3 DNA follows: TGTGCCAGTAGTTTGGGTCTGGAGGACTATGGCTACACCTTC. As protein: CASSLGLEDYGYTF.

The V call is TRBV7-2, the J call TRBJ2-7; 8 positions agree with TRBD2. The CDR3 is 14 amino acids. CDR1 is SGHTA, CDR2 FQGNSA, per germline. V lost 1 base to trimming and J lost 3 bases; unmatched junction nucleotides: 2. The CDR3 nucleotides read TGTGCCAGCAGCTTAGGGGGGACTAGCTACGAGCAGTACTTC. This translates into CASSLGGTSYEQYF.

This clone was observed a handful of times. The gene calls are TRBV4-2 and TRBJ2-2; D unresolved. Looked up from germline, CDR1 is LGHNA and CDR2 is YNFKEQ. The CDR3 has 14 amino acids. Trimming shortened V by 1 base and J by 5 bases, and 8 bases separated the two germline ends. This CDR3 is CASSQVRATGELFF. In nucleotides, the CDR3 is TGTGCCAGCAGCCAAGTTCGAGCAACCGGGGAGCTGTTTTTT.

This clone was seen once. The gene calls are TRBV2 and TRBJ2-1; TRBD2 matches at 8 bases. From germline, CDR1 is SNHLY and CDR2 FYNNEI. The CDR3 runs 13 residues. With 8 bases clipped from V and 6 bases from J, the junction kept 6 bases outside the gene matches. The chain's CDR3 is CASWAGGPNEQFF. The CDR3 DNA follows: TGTGCCAGCTGGGCGGGAGGACCCAATGAGCAGTTCTTC.

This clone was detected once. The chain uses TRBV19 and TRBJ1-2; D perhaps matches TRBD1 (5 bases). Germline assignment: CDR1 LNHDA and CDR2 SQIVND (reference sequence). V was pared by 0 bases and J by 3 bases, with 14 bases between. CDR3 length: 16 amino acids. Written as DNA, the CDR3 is TGTGCCAGTAGTATAGATACCGTAGGGGCTGACTATGGCTACACCTTC. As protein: CASSIDTVGADYGYTF.

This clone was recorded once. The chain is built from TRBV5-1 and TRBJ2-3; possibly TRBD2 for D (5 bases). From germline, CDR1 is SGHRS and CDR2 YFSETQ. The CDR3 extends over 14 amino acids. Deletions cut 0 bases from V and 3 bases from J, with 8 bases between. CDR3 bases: TGCGCCAGCAGCTTGGCCTCGGGAACAGATACGCAGTATTTT. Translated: CASSLASGTDTQYF.

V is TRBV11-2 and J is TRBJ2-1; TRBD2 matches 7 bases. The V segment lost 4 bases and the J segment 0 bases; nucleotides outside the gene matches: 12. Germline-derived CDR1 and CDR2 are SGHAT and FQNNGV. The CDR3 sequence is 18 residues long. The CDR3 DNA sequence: TGTGCCAGCAGCTCCAGGTCTCTAGCGGAAAACTCCTACAATGAGCAGTTCTTC. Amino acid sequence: CASSSRSLAENSYNEQFF.

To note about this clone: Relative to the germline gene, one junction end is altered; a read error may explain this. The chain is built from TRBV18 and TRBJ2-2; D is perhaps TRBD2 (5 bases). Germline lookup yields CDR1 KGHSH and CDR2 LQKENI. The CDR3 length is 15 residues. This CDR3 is CASPPWGESTGELFF. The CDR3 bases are TGTGCCAGCCCACCTTGGGGAGAGAGCACCGGGGAGCTGTTTTTT. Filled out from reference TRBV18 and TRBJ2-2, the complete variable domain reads NAGVMQNPRHLVRRRGQEARLRCSPMKGHSHVYWYRQLPEEGLKFMVYLQKENIIDESGMPKERFSAEFPKEGPSILRIQQVVRGDSAAYFCASPPWGESTGELFFGEGSRLTVL.